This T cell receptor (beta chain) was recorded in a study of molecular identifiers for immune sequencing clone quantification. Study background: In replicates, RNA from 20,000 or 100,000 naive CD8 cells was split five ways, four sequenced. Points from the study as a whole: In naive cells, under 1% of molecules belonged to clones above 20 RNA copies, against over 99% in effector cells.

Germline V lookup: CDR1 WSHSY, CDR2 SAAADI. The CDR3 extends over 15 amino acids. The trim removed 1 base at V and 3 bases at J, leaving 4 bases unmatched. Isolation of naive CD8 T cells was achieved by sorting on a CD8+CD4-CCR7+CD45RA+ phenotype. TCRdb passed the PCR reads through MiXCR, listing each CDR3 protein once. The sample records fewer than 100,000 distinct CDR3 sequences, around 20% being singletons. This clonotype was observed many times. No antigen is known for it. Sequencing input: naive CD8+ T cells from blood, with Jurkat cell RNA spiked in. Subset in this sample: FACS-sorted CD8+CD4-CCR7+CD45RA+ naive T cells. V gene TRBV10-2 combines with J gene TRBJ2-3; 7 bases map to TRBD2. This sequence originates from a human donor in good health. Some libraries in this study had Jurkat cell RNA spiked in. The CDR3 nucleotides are TGCGCCAGCAGTGAGTGGGGGGGGTGGACAGATACGCAGTATTTT. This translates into CASSEWGGWTDTQYF.